This entry is about one T cell receptor (beta chain). Produced via immunoSEQ multiplex PCR; TCRdb's table is partial and in-frame only. The table includes about 54,000 clones, around 83% detected once. The sample comes from a study of blood T cell repertoires in COVID-19. The CDR3 length is 15 residues. Trimming cost V 2 bases and J 8 bases; bases outside gene matches: 8. CDR1 is MDHEN and CDR2 is SYDVKM in the germline V gene. The sample consisted of peripheral blood. The source of this sequence is a woman in her fifties or sixties with acute or convalescent COVID-19. The genes are TRBV28 and TRBJ1-2, with 10 bases aligning to TRBD1. CDR3 nucleotides: TGTGCCAGCAGTTTAACGGGGACAGGGGAACGAGGCTACACCTTC. Encoded protein: CASSLTGTGERGYTF.